This TCR beta chain was retrieved from a study of PD-1 blockade in classical Hodgkin lymphoma. Germline CDR1 is SGHNT and CDR2 is YYREEE (reference sequence). There are 13 residues in the CDR3. Trimming took off 0 bases at V and 2 bases at J, with 5 bases between the two ends. The time point here: cycle 4 day 1 (C4D1), after more than five weeks of nivolumab. Relapse after autologous stem cell transplantation occurred in every patient, and brentuximab vedotin exposure varied. Investigators isolated CD4+ T cells from thawed PBMCs through magnetic negative selection. Comments on this clone: Its target is unknown.

General study findings and limits: When nivolumab was started under 1 year after ASCT, patients were excluded. Patients newly diagnosed and complete responders had comparable baseline diversity. Unlike CD8+ TCR diversity, which did not rise significantly by C4D1, CD4+ TCR diversity did.

Some clones are missing from TCRdb's copy, which holds only in-frame ones; the method was immunoSEQ multiplex PCR. The repertoire holds about 28,000 clones, with 70% to 85% as singletons. The chain is built from TRBV5-4 and TRBJ2-5, with D unresolved. Specimen: CD4+ T cells from blood, collected before the fourth cycle of nivolumab. This sequence originates from a human donor with classical Hodgkin lymphoma. CDR3 loop: CASSLERQETQYF. Written as DNA, the CDR3 is TGTGCCAGCAGCTTGGAACGGCAAGAGACCCAGTACTTC.